This T cell receptor beta chain was retrieved from a study of identifying expanded T cells in peripheral blood. General study findings and limits: Differentially abundant clones: around 1.1 between replicates, about 15 at around 14 days, 18 to 20 at four. Clone count variance between roughly 2-week samples rose with total template count.

The length of the CDR3 is 15 residues. In germline, CDR1 is SGDLS, CDR2 YYNGEE. The V end lost 6 bases, the J end lost 4 bases, and 19 bases lay between the germline ends. As concerns this clone: Antigen: not known.

No infections or other immune events were documented during collection. Produced via immunoSEQ multiplex PCR; TCRdb's table is partial and in-frame only. The table has approximately 85,000 clones, around 89% seen once. Sequences were obtained from blood. The clonotype comes from a person aged 18 to 70 in good health. The V call is TRBV9, the J call TRBJ1-2; D ambiguous. The CDR3 protein is CASISSGVGIYGYTF. The CDR3 bases are TGTGCCAGCATCTCTTCTGGAGTGGGGATCTATGGCTACACCTTC.